This TCR beta chain was identified during a study of technical replicates of blood from a few donors. Clones were read by immunoSEQ multiplex PCR, and TCRdb kept only the in-frame ones, dropping some. The sample lists fewer than 65,000 clones, over 75% occurring once. This CDR3 spans 16 amino acids. The J segment lost 3 bases and the V segment lost 5 bases, leaving 8 bases of the junction unmatched. Germline CDR1 SGHTA, CDR2 FQGNSA. The sequence derives from a human donor in good health. Some clones in this sample may be carry-over from other donors' samples. Input material: PBMCs. The chain joins TRBV7-2 to TRBJ2-2; 8 bases are shared with TRBD2. This chain's CDR3 is CASSPETGGYTGELFF. CDR3 bases: TGTGCCAGCAGCCCCGAGACGGGAGGGTACACCGGGGAGCTGTTTTTT.